This T cell receptor beta chain was sequenced in a study of T cells in Graves' hyperthyroidism and ophthalmopathy. Study-level information: At the time of initial diagnosis and before any treatment, peripheral blood was collected.

It was RNA transcripts that yielded the amplified TCR beta CDR3 regions. The HTBI primer set drove a first-round RT-PCR of the TCR CDR3. TCRdb re-called the multiplex PCR reads with MiXCR, one entry per CDR3 protein. The repertoire has about 640,000 distinct CDR3 sequences, around 21% of them found once; the top ten carry 34%. Trimming took 1 base from V and 6 from J, leaving 7 bases between them. Germline V gene sequence: CDR1 SEHNR, CDR2 FQNEAQ (reference sequence). This CDR3 comprises 12 residues. Study findings and constraints: In blood, most of the thyroid clonotypes expanded above 0.001 were also present.

Ophthalmopathy cases scored 3 or more on the Clinical Activity Score and 4 or more on NOSPECS grade, with duration below 3 months. A word on this clonotype: Its antigen remains unidentified.

This chain connects TRBV7-9 to TRBJ2-7; D unresolved. The sequencing sample was made of blood. The clonotype was recovered from a man aged 30 to 39 with Graves' ophthalmopathy. The CDR3 DNA is TGTGCCAGCAGCTTAGTTTCCGGCGAGCAGTACTTC. It codes for CASSLVSGEQYF.